The rows below give T cell receptor beta chains drawn from one sample of a study of OX40 agonist ivuxolimab in advanced cancers. Assay used: immunoSEQ multiplex PCR; TCRdb lists only in-frame clones, some missing. The sample has 12,000 to 15,000 clones, 76% seen once; the top ten hold 16%. The sample consisted of CD4+ or CD8+ T cells sorted from blood, taken in a trial of the OX40 agonist ivuxolimab. The receptors stem from an adult with an advanced solid tumor such as melanoma, head and neck, liver or kidney cancer. The CDR3 runs from the conserved cysteine through the conserved F or W. Fields, in order: clone size, J gene, V gene, D gene, CDR3 protein, CDR3 DNA. D genes are given only for firm matches. Some rows have no size entry. The others give once, few or many, or a class for an expanded clone.

size: few
J: TRBJ1-1
V: TRBV30
D: -
CDR3: CAWSLSTEAFF
DNA: TGTGCCTGGAGTCTGTCCACTGAAGCTTTCTTT

size: few
J: TRBJ2-5
V: TRBV9
D: TRBD1
CDR3: CASSVVGRGHETQYF
DNA: TGTGCCAGCAGCGTAGTTGGCAGGGGGCACGAGACCCAGTACTTC

size: -
J: TRBJ1-1
V: TRBV27
D: -
CDR3: CASSLGGAHPEAFF
DNA: TGTGCCAGCAGTTTAGGAGGGGCCCATCCTGAAGCTTTCTTT

size: -
J: TRBJ1-2
V: TRBV19
D: -
CDR3: CASKGQYYGYTF
DNA: TGTGCCAGTAAGGGACAATACTATGGCTACACCTTC

size: -
J: TRBJ2-7
V: TRBV10-3
D: -
CDR3: CAIGRPYEQYF
DNA: TGTGCCATCGGGAGGCCCTACGAGCAGTACTTC

size: -
J: TRBJ2-7
V: TRBV11-2
D: TRBD1
CDR3: CASSLGPPGQGYSYEQYF
DNA: TGTGCCAGCAGCTTAGGACCCCCGGGACAGGGATACTCCTACGAGCAGTACTTC

size: -
J: TRBJ2-3
V: TRBV7-6
D: -
CDR3: CASSSRLGSTDTQYF
DNA: TGTGCCAGCAGCTCCCGACTTGGTTCCACAGATACGCAGTATTTT

size: -
J: TRBJ2-7
V: TRBV4-3
D: -
CDR3: CASSQDLGGLEQYF
DNA: TGCGCCAGCAGCCAAGATTTGGGGGGGCTTGAGCAGTACTTC

size: -
J: TRBJ2-7
V: TRBV9
D: -
CDR3: CASSVGRGEQYF
DNA: TGTGCCAGCAGCGTAGGACGGGGTGAGCAGTACTTC

size: medium-sized
J: TRBJ2-1
V: TRBV19
D: TRBD1
CDR3: CASSIGWGQSYNEQFF
DNA: TGTGCCAGTAGTATTGGGTGGGGACAGTCCTACAATGAGCAGTTCTTC

size: -
J: TRBJ2-5
V: TRBV7-9
D: -
CDR3: CASSLGQRQETQYF
DNA: TGTGCCAGCAGCCTAGGACAGCGTCAAGAGACCCAGTACTTC

size: -
J: TRBJ2-3
V: TRBV7-3
D: -
CDR3: CASSLNPGTSTDTQYF
DNA: TGTGCCAGCAGCTTAAATCCAGGCACTAGCACAGATACGCAGTATTTT

size: -
J: TRBJ2-6
V: TRBV7-9
D: -
CDR3: CASSGGPGPRANVLTF
DNA: TGTGCCAGCAGCGGAGGGCCGGGACCGCGGGCCAACGTCCTGACTTTC

size: -
J: TRBJ2-7
V: TRBV19
D: TRBD1
CDR3: CASNEVFGTVYEQYF
DNA: TGTGCCAGTAACGAGGTCTTTGGGACAGTCTACGAGCAGTACTTC

size: -
J: TRBJ1-1
V: TRBV10-3
D: -
CDR3: CAISELTGTEAFF
DNA: TGTGCCATCAGTGAACTTACGGGCACTGAAGCTTTCTTT

size: -
J: TRBJ2-7
V: TRBV6-5
D: -
CDR3: CASSPYREDEQYF
DNA: TGTGCCAGCAGTCCTTACAGGGAAGATGAGCAGTACTTC

size: -
J: TRBJ1-1
V: TRBV25-1
D: -
CDR3: CASSLVTEAFF
DNA: TGTGCCAGCAGTCTCGTCACTGAAGCTTTCTTT

size: -
J: TRBJ1-4
V: TRBV19
D: -
CDR3: CASSIWATNEKLFF
DNA: TGTGCCAGTAGTATTTGGGCAACTAATGAAAAACTGTTTTTT

size: -
J: TRBJ2-7
V: TRBV7-2
D: -
CDR3: CASSLILTYEQYF
DNA: TGTGCCAGCAGCTTAATACTTACCTACGAGCAGTACTTC

size: -
J: TRBJ1-2
V: TRBV6-6
D: -
CDR3: CASSWQTTFYGYTF
DNA: TGCGCCAGCAGTTGGCAGACGACTTTCTATGGCTACACCTTC

size: -
J: TRBJ2-5
V: TRBV6-5
D: -
CDR3: CASSKKRTAETQYF
DNA: TGTGCCAGCAGTAAAAAACGGACAGCCGAGACCCAGTACTTC

size: few
J: TRBJ1-6
V: TRBV15
D: -
CDR3: CATSRAGGSYNSPLHF
DNA: TGTGCCACCAGCAGAGCCGGGGGGTCCTATAATTCACCCCTCCACTTT

size: few
J: TRBJ1-5
V: TRBV10-3
D: -
CDR3: CASSFSGSNQPQHF
DNA: TGTGCCAGCAGTTTCTCAGGGAGCAATCAGCCCCAGCATTTT

size: -
J: TRBJ1-1
V: TRBV5-1
D: TRBD1
CDR3: CASSQVTGAGLRTEAFF
DNA: TGCGCCAGCAGCCAGGTGACAGGGGCGGGATTGAGGACTGAAGCTTTCTTT

size: once
J: TRBJ2-7
V: TRBV27
D: -
CDR3: CASSPSLGGARFSYEQYF
DNA: TGTGCCAGCAGTCCAAGCCTCGGCGGGGCCCGATTCTCCTACGAGCAGTACTTC

size: few
J: TRBJ2-7
V: TRBV5-5
D: TRBD1
CDR3: CARLSGTGCYEQYF
DNA: TGTGCCAGACTCTCCGGGACAGGGTGTTACGAGCAGTACTTC

size: -
J: TRBJ2-7
V: TRBV7-2
D: -
CDR3: CASSRQGHADYEQYF
DNA: TGTGCCAGCAGCCGTCAGGGACATGCGGACTACGAGCAGTACTTC

size: few
J: TRBJ2-7
V: TRBV9
D: -
CDR3: CASSVSGSSGYEQYF
DNA: TGTGCCAGCAGCGTATCGGGCAGTTCGGGCTACGAGCAGTACTTC

size: -
J: TRBJ1-5
V: TRBV9
D: -
CDR3: CASSVGDSNQPQHF
DNA: TGTGCCAGCAGCGTAGGGGACAGCAATCAGCCCCAGCATTTT

size: -
J: TRBJ1-2
V: TRBV11-2
D: -
CDR3: CASSLDLGSYGYTF
DNA: TGTGCCAGCAGCTTAGATCTGGGATCGTATGGCTACACCTTC

size: -
J: TRBJ2-3
V: TRBV13
D: -
CDR3: CASSLAQWGVDTQYF
DNA: TGTGCCAGCAGCTTAGCCCAATGGGGGGTGGATACGCAGTATTTT

size: -
J: TRBJ1-2
V: TRBV19
D: -
CDR3: CASSIQGSYGYTF
DNA: TGTGCCAGTAGTATCCAGGGCAGCTATGGCTACACCTTC

size: few
J: TRBJ1-3
V: TRBV6-1
D: -
CDR3: CASSEMLGSSGNTIYF
DNA: TGTGCCAGCAGTGAAATGCTGGGGAGCTCTGGAAACACCATATATTTT

size: -
J: TRBJ2-7
V: TRBV7-2
D: TRBD1
CDR3: CASSLRTGSVLDEQYF
DNA: TGTGCCAGCAGCTTACGGACAGGTTCCGTCTTGGACGAGCAGTACTTC

size: -
J: TRBJ2-2
V: TRBV5-5
D: -
CDR3: CATSGGGTGELFF
DNA: TGTGCCACATCAGGTGGCGGGACCGGGGAGCTGTTTTTT

size: -
J: TRBJ2-5
V: TRBV7-3
D: TRBD2
CDR3: CASSPQQRALAGGQETQYF
DNA: TGTGCCAGCAGCCCCCAGCAACGGGCCCTAGCGGGGGGTCAAGAGACCCAGTACTTC

size: -
J: TRBJ2-5
V: TRBV2
D: -
CDR3: CASRKIDAKKETQYF
DNA: TGTGCCAGCAGAAAAATCGACGCCAAGAAGGAGACCCAGTACTTC

size: -
J: TRBJ2-1
V: TRBV4-3
D: -
CDR3: CASSQEGDPLRYNEQFF
DNA: TGCGCCAGCAGCCAAGAAGGGGATCCCCTACGCTACAATGAGCAGTTCTTC

size: -
J: TRBJ2-2
V: TRBV16
D: -
CDR3: CASSQSAGEFTGELFF
DNA: TGTGCCAGCAGCCAATCTGCAGGGGAGTTCACCGGGGAGCTGTTTTTT

size: -
J: TRBJ2-5
V: TRBV27
D: -
CDR3: CASSLFPGGPRETQYF
DNA: TGTGCCAGCAGTCTCTTTCCGGGGGGCCCGAGAGAGACCCAGTACTTC

size: -
J: TRBJ2-3
V: TRBV2
D: -
CDR3: CASSWGDTQYF
DNA: TGTGCCAGCAGTTGGGGGGATACGCAGTATTTT

size: -
J: TRBJ2-3
V: TRBV9
D: TRBD2
CDR3: CASSTDRTSGGRDTQYF
DNA: TGTGCCAGCAGCACAGATCGGACTAGCGGGGGGAGGGATACGCAGTATTTT

size: few
J: TRBJ2-4
V: TRBV6-5
D: -
CDR3: CASSSMTLAKNIQYF
DNA: TGTGCCAGCAGCTCGATGACTCTAGCCAAAAACATTCAGTACTTC

size: -
J: TRBJ2-5
V: TRBV4-3
D: -
CDR3: CASSQVGRQRETQYF
DNA: TGCGCCAGCAGCCAAGTGGGACGGCAGCGAGAGACCCAGTACTTC

size: -
J: TRBJ2-1
V: TRBV7-9
D: TRBD1
CDR3: CASSLGQGVYNEQFF
DNA: TGTGCCAGCAGCCTTGGACAGGGGGTCTATAATGAGCAGTTCTTC

size: once
J: TRBJ1-4
V: TRBV27
D: -
CDR3: CASSLSGRRMNEKLFF
DNA: TGTGCCAGCAGTTTATCGGGTCGCAGGATGAATGAAAAACTGTTTTTT

size: -
J: TRBJ2-7
V: TRBV5-4
D: TRBD2
CDR3: CASSLTGGWDEQYF
DNA: TGTGCCAGCAGCCTTACCGGGGGGTGGGACGAGCAGTACTTC

size: -
J: TRBJ1-2
V: TRBV19
D: -
CDR3: CASSPRGLGLRDGYTF
DNA: TGTGCCAGTAGTCCCCGGGGACTAGGACTAAGGGATGGCTACACCTTC

size: few
J: TRBJ1-1
V: TRBV7-9
D: TRBD1
CDR3: CASSPDRGRNTEAFF
DNA: TGTGCCAGCAGCCCGGACAGGGGACGGAACACTGAAGCTTTCTTT

size: few
J: TRBJ2-7
V: TRBV4-3
D: TRBD2
CDR3: CASSQDVERGKFEQYF
DNA: TGCGCCAGCAGCCAAGATGTGGAGCGGGGGAAATTCGAGCAGTACTTC

size: -
J: TRBJ2-2
V: TRBV6-6
D: TRBD2
CDR3: CASNNIAGGYTGELFF
DNA: TGTGCCAGCAACAATATAGCGGGGGGTTACACCGGGGAGCTGTTTTTT

size: -
J: TRBJ2-4
V: TRBV9
D: TRBD2
CDR3: CASSVGSGDIQYF
DNA: TGTGCCAGCAGCGTGGGTAGCGGGGACATTCAGTACTTC

size: -
J: TRBJ1-3
V: TRBV9
D: TRBD1
CDR3: CASSETGRSGNTIYF
DNA: TGTGCCAGCAGCGAGACAGGGCGCTCTGGAAACACCATATATTTT

size: few
J: TRBJ1-1
V: TRBV19
D: -
CDR3: CASSRVSKTEAFF
DNA: TGTGCCAGTAGTCGGGTATCGAAGACTGAAGCTTTCTTT